This T cell receptor beta chain was sequenced during a study of blood T cell repertoires in COVID-19. Study-wide background: COVID-19 samples collected from the United States, Italy and Spain covered acute and convalescent phases. Sample material is recorded as cDNA or gDNA derived from T cells, B-cell-depleted T cells, or PBMCs.

Authors' analysis steps: It was from reference gene primer amplification that nucleated cell counts were estimated. Measured with immunoSEQ multiplex PCR; TCRdb has only the in-frame clones, and not every one. V, J and clone size were drawn from that table, and D and trimming were deduced from the DNA. The sample includes 90,000 or so clones, around 86% of them seen just once. V was clipped by 0 bases and J by 3 bases, with 12 bases between them. CDR3 length equals 15 residues. Germline CDR1 is SGHRS and CDR2 is YFSETQ. This TCR came from a man between 60 and 75 years old with acute or convalescent COVID-19. V and J are TRBV5-1 and TRBJ2-5, with D possibly TRBD2 on 6 matching bases. The sample comprised peripheral blood. The CDR3 loop is CASSLAVRGEETQYF. CDR3 coding DNA: TGCGCCAGCAGCTTGGCCGTGCGGGGCGAAGAGACCCAGTACTTC.